Reported below is one T cell receptor (beta chain). The sample comes from a study of blood T cell repertoires in COVID-19. Study-wide context: Sites in the United States, Italy and Spain provided acute and convalescent COVID-19 samples.

The CDR3 runs to 16 residues. V gave up 5 bases and J gave up 10 bases; unmatched junction bases: 18. Germline-derived CDR1 and CDR2 are SGHRS and YFSETQ. Study members were between 18 and 89 years old and lived in approximately 25 US regions. Each participant's cohort was designated according to participant-reported clinical history. Source study methods: For nucleated cells, counts were estimated from reference gene primer amplification. Sequenced by immunoSEQ multiplex PCR; TCRdb stores in-frame clones only, minus some. From that table come the V and J calls and clone size; the DNA was used to work out D and trimming. The table has some 200,000 clones, about four fifths seen once.

The V call is TRBV5-1, the J call TRBJ2-1, with 7 bases aligning to TRBD2. The receptor's source is a man aged 35 to 55 who had recovered from COVID-19. Material: PBMCs or T cells enriched from blood (not recorded which). CDR3 nucleotide sequence: TGCGCCAGCAGTTACAACGCGGGAGACAACCTTGGAGAGCAGTTCTTC. As protein: CASSYNAGDNLGEQFF.